This T cell receptor (beta chain) was profiled in a study of blood T cell repertoires in COVID-19. Looking at the study overall: Specimens from acute and convalescent COVID-19 originated in the United States, Italy and Spain.

The V and J ends lost 0 bases and 6 bases respectively, with 14 bases between them. The CDR3 sequence is 15 residues long. Germline CDR1 is SGHRS and CDR2 is YFSETQ. Repertoires were generated with immunoSEQ multiplex PCR, while TCRdb's copy carries only in-frame clones and drops some. The sample has 100,000 to 150,000 clones; 82% are singletons. The TCR originated in a human donor in a cohort sampled during active COVID-19. The sample comprised peripheral blood. The J gene is TRBJ2-3, the V gene TRBV5-1, with a weak D call TRBD1 (5 bases). The CDR3 spells CASSLGLVQADTQYF. The CDR3 DNA follows: TGCGCCAGCAGCTTGGGGCTAGTACAGGCGGATACGCAGTATTTT.